This T cell receptor beta chain was obtained from a study of blood T cell repertoires in COVID-19. Assay: immunoSEQ multiplex PCR; the TCRdb copy retains only in-frame clones and omits some. The profile covers around 64,000 clones, with approximately 90% appearing a single time and approximately 1.5% taken by the ten largest. This CDR3 spans 15 amino acids. Looked up from germline, CDR1 is MGHDK and CDR2 is SYGVNS. V lost 1 base and J 4 bases, leaving 10 bases between the germline ends. What was sequenced was peripheral blood. The origin of this receptor is a human donor in a cohort sampled during active COVID-19. The rearrangement joins TRBV25-1 to TRBJ1-4; D not resolved. CDR3 protein: CASSELNSLNEKLFF. The CDR3 DNA sequence: TGTGCCAGCAGTGAATTGAACAGCCTTAATGAAAAACTGTTTTTT.